Below, one T cell receptor (beta chain) is given with its context. Germline V gives CDR1 LNHDA, CDR2 SQIVND (reference sequence). The V and J ends lost 6 bases and 1 base, in that order; junction bases with no gene match: 7. This CDR3 has 15 residues. This sample stems from a study of blood T cell repertoires in COVID-19. The wider study: The United States, Italy and Spain provided the acute and convalescent COVID-19 samples.

As handled by the study authors: Quantification of nucleated cells was approximated via reference gene primer amplification. Only in-frame clones appear in the TCRdb table, and some are missing; sequencing was by immunoSEQ multiplex PCR. Clonal size and the V and J genes are those of that table, whereas D and trimming came from the DNA. The sample records about 200,000 clones, approximately 90% being singletons. The rearrangement links TRBV19 to TRBJ2-3; 7 nucleotides align to TRBD1. Material: peripheral blood. This sequence was found in a man aged 50 or older with COVID-19, enrolled during active disease. The CDR3 coding sequence is TGTGCCAGTAGCACAGGGGATTTCGGCACAGATACGCAGTATTTT. Protein sequence: CASSTGDFGTDTQYF. Variable domain in full (rest from reference TRBV19 and TRBJ2-3): DGGITQSPKYLFRKEGQNVTLSCEQNLNHDAMYWYRQDPGQGLRLIYYSQIVNDFQKGDIAEGYSVSREKKESFPLTVTSAQKNPTAFYLCASSTGDFGTDTQYFGPGTRLTVL.